The present TCR beta chain was sequenced within a study of blood T cell repertoires in COVID-19. Participant age was about 18 to 100 years, and participants resided in about two dozen US areas. Germline V gene data show CDR1 as LGHDT and CDR2 as YNNKEL (reference sequence). V dropped 1 base and J dropped 0 bases, with 15 bases sitting between them. The CDR3 length is 17 residues. In the original analysis: Counts of nucleated cells, estimated from reference gene primer amplification, were obtained. The repertoire was sequenced with immunoSEQ multiplex PCR; TCRdb's copy has only in-frame clones and lacks some. From that table come the V and J calls and clone size; the DNA was used to work out D and trimming. The repertoire holds roughly 250,000 clones, with roughly 86% as singletons.

The rearrangement joins TRBV3-1 (or the pseudogene TRBV3-2) to TRBJ1-1; tentatively, D is TRBD1 (6 bases). The sequencing sample was made of PBMCs or T cells enriched from blood (not recorded which). This sequence originates from a woman in her thirties or forties with acute COVID-19. This chain's CDR3 is CASSQAITGTMNTEAFF. The CDR3 DNA reads as TGTGCCAGCAGCCAAGCAATAACCGGGACAATGAACACTGAAGCTTTCTTT.